This T cell receptor beta chain was identified during a study of response to subunit inactivated influenza vaccine. Germline CDR1 reads SNHLY; CDR2 reads FYNNEI. The CDR3 spans 18 residues. One entry per CDR3 protein results from TCRdb running MiXCR on the RT-PCR reads. The sample includes hundreds of thousands of distinct CDR3 sequences, around a sixth of them seen just once. Notes on the study in general: The authors suggested that few new T cells are recruited per seasonal influenza vaccination.

Concerning this clonotype itself: Antigen: not known.

Sequenced material: PBMCs from blood, taken about 12 days after vaccination. This receptor was taken from a man aged 50-59 years who received an inactivated influenza vaccine. The chain combines TRBV2 with TRBJ2-5; 11 nucleotides match TRBD2. The CDR3, as DNA: TGTACCATCACTCTGGAGGTACTAGCGGGAGCAATCCAAGAGACCCAGTACTTC. Residues: CTITLEVLAGAIQETQYF.